This T cell receptor beta chain was sequenced for a study of STAT5B mutations in CD4+ large granular lymphocyte leukemia. Assay used: immunoSEQ multiplex PCR; TCRdb lists only in-frame clones, some missing. The table lists about 22,000 clones, about 80% of them singletons. CDR1 and CDR2 from the germline V gene are KGHSH and LQKENI. V was pared by 5 bases and J by 1 base, with 3 bases of the junction left unmatched. The CDR3 totals 15 residues. Concerning this clone itself: No antigen is known for it.

Whole-study results and caveats: Patient CD4-sorted repertoires looked more clonal than healthy CD4+ repertoires, even without putative leukemic clones. Without HLA matching, higher CD4+ than CD8+ T-LGLL clonality could reflect small sample size.

The chain carries TRBV18 and TRBJ1-5; 9 nucleotides line up with TRBD1. This receptor was obtained from a human donor in good health. The source material was CD4+ T cells from blood buffy coats. CDR3 DNA: TGTGCCAGCTCAGGGGGACAGGGAAGCAATCAGCCCCAGCATTTT. This encodes CASSGGQGSNQPQHF.